A single sample is the source of the 5 T cell receptor beta chains below, sequenced in a study of shared clonotypes between healthy human individuals. Naive CD8 cells were CD45RO-negative, positively selected for CCR7, excluding terminally differentiated effector memory CD45RA+ cells. Produced via immunoSEQ multiplex PCR; TCRdb's table is partial and in-frame only. The data contain about 2.2 million clones, about 92% of them singletons. The sequenced material came from naive CD8+ T cells from PBMCs. These receptors all stem from a man between 18 and 35 years old in good health. Some clones in this sample may be carry-over from other donors' samples.

This clone appeared once. The chain carries TRBV19 and TRBJ2-7; a possible D gene is TRBD2 (6 bases). Trimming pared 5 bases from V and 2 bases from J, leaving 13 bases between. Germline CDR1 is LNHDA and CDR2 is SQIVND (reference sequence). This CDR3 is 14 amino acids long. The CDR3 sequence: CASSPFGGTYEQYF. The CDR3 DNA reads TGTGCCAGTAGTCCCTTCGGCGGGACCTACGAGCAGTACTTC. Using reference TRBV19 and TRBJ2-7 for the parts outside the CDR3, the full variable domain is DGGITQSPKYLFRKEGQNVTLSCEQNLNHDAMYWYRQDPGQGLRLIYYSQIVNDFQKGDIAEGYSVSREKKESFPLTVTSAQKNPTAFYLCASSPFGGTYEQYFGPGTRLTVT.

The chain uses TRBV15 and TRBJ2-3; 7 positions match TRBD2. The CDR3 runs to 18 residues. Germline loops: CDR1 LNHNV, CDR2 YYDKDF (reference sequence). After removal of 8 bases from V and 2 bases from J, the junction contained 19 bases not matched to a gene. The CDR3, as DNA: TGTGCCACCTGGGGCGGCCTAGCGGAGCAGTTTTTCACAGATACGCAGTATTTT. Amino acids: CATWGGLAEQFFTDTQYF.

V is TRBV7-9 and J is TRBJ2-5; a possible D gene is TRBD2 (6 bases). CDR1 is SEHNR and CDR2 is FQNEAQ in the germline V gene (reference sequence). The CDR3 is 14 amino acids. Trimming left V 6 bases short and J 2 bases short, with 13 bases between. The CDR3, as DNA: TGTGCCAGCAGACCCGGACTATATCAAGAGACCCAGTACTTC. This sequence encodes CASRPGLYQETQYF.

The chain employs TRBV6-1 and TRBJ1-2; the D is unclear. Trimming cost V 6 bases and J 10 bases, with 21 bases left between them. Germline V gives CDR1 MNHNS, CDR2 SASEGT. This CDR3 spans 14 amino acids. Written as DNA, the CDR3 is TGTGCCAGCAGAGATATGCCCCCATTAGGTGACTACACCTTC. Residues: CASRDMPPLGDYTF.

Worth noting for this clone: Other DNA sequences in this specimen translate into the identical CDR3. CDR3: CASSYSNTGELFF. The CDR3 nucleotides read TGTGCCAGCAGTTATAGTAACACCGGGGAGCTGTTTTTT. The chain has TRBV6-6 and TRBJ2-2; D is unresolved. V was pared by 3 bases and J by 2 bases, with 4 bases between. The CDR3 length is 13 residues. Germline lookup yields CDR1 MNHNY and CDR2 SVGAGI (reference sequence).